The 16 T cell receptor beta chains below come from one sample, sequenced in a study of T-cell memory formation after mild COVID-19. TCRdb reprocessed the 5' RACE reads via MiXCR and lists one record per CDR3 protein. The sample holds around 320,000 distinct CDR3 sequences; 25% to 30% are singletons and the top ten take 13%. Material: PBMCs or a T cell subset sorted from them (not recorded which). Receptors originate from an adult woman who had mild COVID-19 (a few samples of this study predate the infection). Cell type and time point are not known.

The genes are TRBV4-2 and TRBJ2-2, with 11 bases identical to TRBD2. The length of the CDR3 is 18 residues. With 2 bases clipped from V and 1 base from J, the junction kept 6 bases outside the gene matches. Per germline, CDR1 LGHNA and CDR2 YNFKEQ. CDR3 sequence reads: CASSQFLAGGGNTGELFF. The CDR3 nucleotides are TGTGCCAGCAGCCAATTCCTAGCGGGGGGCGGGAACACCGGGGAGCTGTTTTTT.

This rearrangement joins TRBV29-1 to TRBJ1-2, with unresolved D. Trimming removed 4 bases at V and 0 bases at J, with 9 bases between. Germline CDR1 reads SQVTM; CDR2 reads ANQGSEA. The length of the CDR3 is 13 residues. CDR3 residues: CSVAPTANYGYTF. The CDR3, as DNA: TGCAGCGTTGCCCCGACGGCTAACTATGGCTACACCTTC.

This clonotype was picked up a small number of times. The rearrangement joins TRBV27 to TRBJ2-3; no clear D gene. CDR1 and CDR2 from the germline V gene are MNHEY and SMNVEV (reference sequence). The V end lost 8 bases, the J end lost 5 bases, and 14 bases lay between the germline ends. The CDR3 is made up of 13 amino acids. CDR3 bases: TGTGCCAGCCCCCCGGTCGGGTTAGATACGCAGTATTTT. The encoded protein is CASPPVGLDTQYF.

The chain employs TRBV19 and TRBJ1-3; no firm D call. Germline CDR1 reads LNHDA; CDR2 reads SQIVND (reference sequence). The CDR3 extends over 15 amino acids. The ends were cut back, 5 bases at V and 3 bases at J, with 14 bases in the middle. Written as DNA, the CDR3 is TGTGCCAGTAGTGCGGACGGAACAATTGGAAACACCATATATTTT. It is translated as CASSADGTIGNTIYF.

V usage is TRBV7-9 and J usage is TRBJ1-1; tentative D call: TRBD1 (6 bases). V was cut by 4 bases and J by 1 base, with 10 bases left in between. Germline CDR1 reads SEHNR; CDR2 reads FQNEAQ (reference sequence). This CDR3 region has 14 residues. CDR3 coding DNA: TGTGCCAGCAGCTCGGTGGGGGCGAACACTGAAGCTTTCTTT. Its protein product is CASSSVGANTEAFF.

In this sample, this clonotype turned up a few times. The chain has TRBV29-1 and TRBJ2-3; no reliable D call. The CDR3 contains 12 residues. CDR1 is SQVTM, CDR2 ANQGSEA, per germline. V was shortened by 2 bases and J by 5 bases, with 8 bases between the two germline ends. CDR3 sequence reads: CSVEREVDTQYF. CDR3 coding DNA: TGCAGCGTTGAAAGGGAAGTAGATACGCAGTATTTT.

This clonotype appeared once. The chain combines TRBV6-1 with TRBJ2-4; no clear D gene. Germline CDR1 MNHNS, CDR2 SASEGT. The CDR3 contains 14 residues. V lost 2 bases to trimming and J lost 9 bases, with 14 bases between them. CDR3 sequence (DNA): TGTGCCAGCAGTGAAAGACCTCCCGGTCCCATTCAGTACTTC. It encodes CASSERPPGPIQYF.

V is TRBV5-1 and J is TRBJ2-7, with D maybe TRBD2 (6 bases). This CDR3 has 14 amino acids. The V and J ends lost 2 bases and 7 bases respectively, with 16 bases between them. Germline assignment: CDR1 SGHRS and CDR2 YFSETQ. For the CDR3, the DNA is TGCGCCAGCAGCTTTCGGGCGGCGGAGGGGGAGCAGTACTTC. Amino acids: CASSFRAAEGEQYF.

V and J are TRBV3-1 and TRBJ2-1; D remains ambiguous. Per germline, CDR1 LGHDT and CDR2 YNNKEL (reference sequence). The CDR3 spans 13 residues. Trimming pared 3 bases from V and 10 bases from J, leaving 13 bases between. CDR3 sequence: CASSQPGPPEQFF. The CDR3, as DNA: TGTGCCAGCAGCCAGCCCGGTCCACCAGAGCAGTTCTTC.

This chain joins TRBV7-8 and TRBJ2-3; the match to TRBD2 covers 14 bases. The germline gives CDR1 SGHVS, CDR2 FQNEAQ. The CDR3 covers 17 residues. The J segment lost 6 bases and the V segment lost 5 bases, leaving 10 bases of the junction unmatched. The CDR3, as DNA: TGTGCCAGCAGCCCCCTGGGACTAGCGGGGGCAAGGGATACGCAGTATTTT. Translation: CASSPLGLAGARDTQYF. Full variable domain (missing parts from reference TRBV7-8 and TRBJ2-3): GAGVSQSPRYKVAKRGQDVALRCDPISGHVSLFWYQQALGQGPEFLTYFQNEAQLDKSGLPSDRFFAERPEGSVSTLKIQRTQQEDSAVYLCASSPLGLAGARDTQYFGPGTRLTVL.

The V gene is TRBV7-9, the J gene TRBJ1-2; 7 nucleotides line up with TRBD1. Looked up from germline, CDR1 is SEHNR and CDR2 is FQNEAQ (reference sequence). The CDR3 totals 15 residues. V gave up 5 bases and J gave up 3 bases; unmatched junction bases: 9. In DNA, the CDR3 is TGTGCCAGCAGCGCCCTACAGGGGCGGGACTATGGCTACACCTTC. Translation gives CASSALQGRDYGYTF.

The chain is built from TRBV7-6 and TRBJ2-7, with 8 bases matching TRBD1. V trimming: 3 bases; J trimming: 6 bases; junction bases outside the gene matches: 10. This CDR3 is 15 amino acids long. Germline lookup yields CDR1 SGHVS and CDR2 FNYEAQ. Here the CDR3 DNA reads TGTGCCAGCAGCTTCCCAGGGGGCGGGGCCGGCGAGCAGTACTTC. Protein product: CASSFPGGGAGEQYF.

The chain carries TRBV7-6 and TRBJ1-1; tentatively, D is TRBD1 (5 bases). The V gene's germline CDR1 is SGHVS and CDR2 FNYEAQ. This CDR3 spans 15 amino acids. Trimming removed 1 base from V and 1 base from J, with 10 bases in between. The CDR3, as DNA: TGTGCCAGCAGCTTAGTCGAGGGGACGAACACTGAAGCTTTCTTT. It is translated as CASSLVEGTNTEAFF.

The chain recombines TRBV4-1 with TRBJ2-2, with D unresolved. Trimming took off 0 bases at V and 0 bases at J, with 2 bases between the two ends. The germline V gene encodes CDR1 MGHRA and CDR2 YSYEKL. The CDR3 is 14 residues long. The CDR3 reads CASSQEPNTGELFF. CDR3 coding DNA: TGCGCCAGCAGCCAAGAACCGAACACCGGGGAGCTGTTTTTT.

This clonotype was seen only a few times. The germline gene is not matched at one end of the junction; a read error may be the cause. The gene calls are TRBV5-1 and TRBJ1-2; tentatively, D is TRBD1 (6 bases). CDR1 is SGHRS and CDR2 is YFSETQ in the germline V gene. The CDR3 runs 12 residues. This CDR3 is CASSLSGDGYTF. The CDR3 DNA reads as TGTGCCAGCAGTTTATCAGGGGATGGCTACACCTTC.

The rearrangement joins TRBV29-1 to TRBJ2-1; 10 bases fit TRBD2. The CDR3 is 13 amino acids. Trimming at V came to 7 bases and at J to 4 bases, leaving 4 bases not matched to a gene. Germline lookup yields CDR1 SQVTM and CDR2 ANQGSEA. In nucleotides, the CDR3 is TGCAGCGCCAGGACTAGCGGATACAATGAGCAGTTCTTC. Encoded protein: CSARTSGYNEQFF.